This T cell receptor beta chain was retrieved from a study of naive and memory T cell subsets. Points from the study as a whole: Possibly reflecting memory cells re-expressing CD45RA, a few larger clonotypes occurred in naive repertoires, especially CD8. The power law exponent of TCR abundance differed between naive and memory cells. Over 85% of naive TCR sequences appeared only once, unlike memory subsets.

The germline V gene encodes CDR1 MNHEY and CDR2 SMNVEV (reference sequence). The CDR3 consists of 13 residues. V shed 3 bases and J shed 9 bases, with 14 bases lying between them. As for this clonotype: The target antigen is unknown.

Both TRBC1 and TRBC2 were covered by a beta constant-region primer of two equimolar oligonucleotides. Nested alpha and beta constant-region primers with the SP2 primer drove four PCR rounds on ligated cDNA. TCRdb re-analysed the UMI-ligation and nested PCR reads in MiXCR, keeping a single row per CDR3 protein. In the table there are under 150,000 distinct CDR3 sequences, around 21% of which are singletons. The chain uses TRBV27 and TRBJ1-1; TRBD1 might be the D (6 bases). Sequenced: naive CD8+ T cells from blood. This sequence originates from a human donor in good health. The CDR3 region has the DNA TGTGCCAGCAGTTTCGGAGGGACATCGAAAGCTTTCTTT. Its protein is CASSFGGTSKAFF.